Here is one T cell receptor beta chain with its context. Its antigen is not yet known. The record has no base qualities; no much larger clone is one base away. From cysteine to phenylalanine, the CDR3 is 14 amino acids long. Just the 42-base CDR3 DNA is kept, in frame starting at base 1. Per the germline V gene, SGHAT is the CDR1 and FQNNGV is the CDR2. The V end loses 4 bases and the J end loses 1 base, and a stretch of 9 bases separates them. This record comes from a study of shared clonotypes between healthy human individuals (TCRdb year 2020). As for the study more broadly: The cohort comprised a couple of women and a few men aged 18 to 49 years. Per donor, three plates each were used for CD4 naive and CD4 memory, two for CD8 naive, and one for CD8 memory. Blood TCR repertoires of four to six healthy adults were deeply sequenced to estimate repertoire size and the extent of clonotype sharing between individuals. Different laboratories and diverse techniques were used to prepare libraries and sequence TCR repertoires, to increase sequencing depth and limit assay-specific biases. Between about 0.85 and 9.5 billion PBMCs per donor were obtained by leukapheresis. Overall results and qualifications from the work: Pairwise subsampling led to the expectation that sequencing depth would affect the degree of clonotype sharing among donors. Rarefaction of sorted-subset datasets indicated incomplete sequencing despite the large sequencing depth. Sampling was restricted to blood, and TCR repertoires in tissue are likely to differ from TCR repertoires in blood. Larger estimated clonotype richness was generally found for naive subsets than for memory subsets. The small number of donors limited the genetic and exposure-history diversity represented. Compared with non-shared clonotypes, the clonotypes found in all four sorted-subset donors had higher generation probabilities. Across four donors, approximately 4.9% of naive CD4, over 3% of naive CD8, under 2.5% of memory CD4, and about 0.44% of memory CD8 clonotypes were shared.

Healthy HIV-negative adults with no recently reported acute infections or vaccinations were included as donors. Only Caucasian adults living in Nashville, Tennessee, USA were represented among the donors. CD4+ T cells were enriched by magnetic negative selection; naive cells were then positively selected on CD45RA, and the negative fraction formed the memory subset. Blood was collected by leukapheresis, and PBMCs were isolated by Ficoll-Histopaque density gradient centrifugation and then cryopreserved in liquid nitrogen vapor phase. Purity and quantity of every magnetically sorted T cell population were checked by analytical flow cytometry. Genomic DNA was isolated from every sorted fraction and measured by UV absorbance on a Nanodrop 2000c. TCR CDR3 regions were amplified from genomic DNA by multiplex PCR using the deep immunoSEQ assay. Genomic DNA extracted from each cell subset was distributed evenly over all wells of several immunoSEQ 96-well plates, and each plate served as one replicate. For sorted subsets, around 0.2 ug of genomic DNA, equivalent to 30,000 or so T cell genomes, went into each replicate PCR. Purified libraries were measured with a Qubit 3.0 fluorometer, size-checked on a Bioanalyzer 2100, and measured again with the KAPA Library Quantification kit. A separate single-read 150-cycle Illumina NextSeq 550 flow cell was used to sequence each immunoSEQ 96-well plate. In the paper's pipeline: Because the immunoSEQ output included only junctional sequences and no quality scores, the filtering could not be the same as the filtering used for full-length reads. To assign V/J genes and CDR3, sequences were annotated against IMGT germline references using PyIR, a Python wrapper for IgBLAST v1.9. Reads were filtered out if the reads had weak V/J assignments (E-value above 1e-6), no CDR3, stop codons, out-of-frame junctions, or ambiguous translated residues. V3J clonotypes were defined by identical inferred V gene, J gene, and CDR3 amino acid sequence. The percentage overlap between two repertoires was calculated by dividing the number of shared unique clonotypes by the size of the smaller repertoire. Richness of each repertoire was evaluated using RTK rarefaction, the Chao1 estimator, and Recon v2.1 estimates of unobserved clonotypes. For all TCRbeta clonotypes obtained by the gDNA method from a few donors, generation probabilities were computed with OLGA. Not all clones reach the TCRdb copy of this immuneACCESS table, which keeps in-frame sequences only. Checked studies attribute under half of the gap to unresolved V genes and leave the rest unexplained. The V and J calls and clone size were taken over from that table, and D and trimming were inferred from the DNA. In this sample the table shows a few million clones, 80% to 95% of which occur a single time. The ten largest clonotypes hold roughly 0.36% of the sample.

The sample consisted of naive CD4+ T cells from PBMCs. Taken with the paper, the label for cell subset or site translates to: CD45RA+ positively selected. The source is a man younger than 35 in good health. Some clones in this sample may be carry-over from other donors' samples. This sequence uses TRBV11-2 and TRBJ2-3, with the D gene uncertain. The nucleotide sequence reads TGTGCCAGCAGCTCGAGGTATGGCACAGATACGCAGTATTTT. This translates into CASSSRYGTDTQYF.